The 8 T cell receptor beta chains in this list originate from one sample, sequenced in a study of breast tumors, draining lymph nodes, adjacent tissues. MiXCR, run by TCRdb on the multiplex PCR reads, gives a single entry per CDR3 protein. Among about 140,000 distinct CDR3 sequences, around a third were seen once, and the ten largest hold about 2.5%. Samples came from axillary lymph nodes draining the breast cancer. Sequencing used axillary lymph node tissue. These receptors all stem from a female donor with breast cancer. Some clones in this sample may be carry-over from other donors' samples.

This rearrangement joins TRBV11-2 to TRBJ2-6; the match to TRBD1 covers 9 bases. With V trimmed by 7 bases and J by 4 bases, 11 bases remained unmatched. Germline V gene data show CDR1 as SGHAT and CDR2 as FQNNGV. The CDR3 is 17 residues long. CDR3 sequence (DNA): TGTGCCAGCACCAGACAGGGGGAAAATTCCGGGGCCAACGTCCTGACTTTC. It translates to CASTRQGENSGANVLTF.

This chain connects TRBV7-9 to TRBJ2-7, with D possibly TRBD1 on 5 matching bases. CDR1 is SEHNR and CDR2 is FQNEAQ in the germline V gene (reference sequence). This CDR3 comprises 16 residues. V was trimmed by 2 bases and J by 0 bases, leaving 14 bases between them. CDR3 in amino acids: CASSLFGGASSYEQYV. CDR3 nucleotides: TGTGCCAGCAGCTTATTTGGTGGGGCGAGCTCCTACGAGCAGTACGTC.

This chain links TRBV19 with TRBJ2-7, with 10 positions matching TRBD2. V lost 3 bases to trimming and J lost 1 base; unmatched junction nucleotides: 9. Looked up from germline, CDR1 is LNHDA and CDR2 is SQIVND (reference sequence). CDR3 length equals 17 residues. The CDR3, as DNA: TGTGCCAGTAGTATGGACCGTGGACTAGCGGATTCCTACGAGCAGTACGTC. The encoded protein is CASSMDRGLADSYEQYV.

V usage is TRBV29-1 and J usage is TRBJ2-5, with D unresolved. The germline CDR1 and CDR2 sequences are SQVTM and ANQGSEA. The CDR3 is 13 amino acids. V was shortened by 8 bases and J by 0 bases, with 13 bases between the two germline ends. The chain's CDR3 is CSLSIYNQETQYF. CDR3 sequence (DNA): TGCAGCTTATCGATCTACAACCAAGAGACCCAGTACTTC.

At least ten counts were recorded for this clonotype. The chain recombines TRBV7-9 with TRBJ1-4, with D uncertain. V was cut by 1 base and J by 10 bases, with 10 bases left in between. CDR1 and CDR2 (germline): SEHNR, FQNEAQ (reference sequence). CDR3 size: 13 residues. CDR3: CASSLVSGGKLFF. CDR3 DNA sequence: TGTGCCAGCAGCTTAGTAAGTGGCGGAAAACTGTTTTTT.

This clonotype was seen at least ten times. This sequence joins TRBV7-9 and TRBJ2-1; 10 bases agree with TRBD2. Trimming took 3 bases from V and 8 from J; bases not matched to a gene: 10. The CDR3 is made up of 16 amino acids. Germline loops: CDR1 SEHNR, CDR2 FQNEAQ (reference sequence). CDR3 coding DNA: TGTGCCAGCAGCTTCGTCGTCTCTAGCGGGGGTGATGAGCAGTTCTTC. It encodes CASSFVVSSGGDEQFF.

With respect to this clonotype: A read error is possible here, since a much larger clone lies one base away. The V and J genes are TRBV19 and TRBJ2-7; D is unresolved. The CDR3 extends over 14 amino acids. The germline V gene has CDR1 LNHDA and CDR2 SQIVND (reference sequence). V lost 11 bases and J lost 3, with 20 bases in between. CDR3 sequence: CAGKDERLDYEQYF. CDR3 sequence (DNA): TGTGCCGGTAAGGACGAACGCCTTGACTACGAGCAGTACTTC.

This chain links TRBV19 with TRBJ2-3; the D is unclear. Trimming took 3 bases from V and 4 from J, leaving 8 bases between them. Germline CDR1 reads LNHDA; CDR2 reads SQIVND (reference sequence). The CDR3 has 13 residues. CDR3 amino acids: CASSILQADTQYF. In DNA, the CDR3 is TGTGCCAGTAGTATCCTGCAAGCAGATACGCAGTATTTT.